This T cell receptor beta chain stems from a study of T cell repertoires in cytomegalovirus infection. Study details: Recently described HLA-C-restricted plus well-studied HLA-B-restricted CMV epitopes were used. Based on public TCR beta signatures, there were indications of CMV infection and of a matching HLA type. Notes on the study in general: Ex vivo responses were dominated by HLA-C-restricted CMV-specific TCR beta clonotypes. Carriage of CMV together with the relevant HLA was identifiable through cumulative public TCR beta family frequency.

A remark on this clonotype: Its specificity is unknown.

TCRdb re-analysed the reads in MiXCR, keeping a single row per CDR3 protein. The sample gives 800,000 to 950,000 distinct CDR3 sequences, about 30% of which show up once; 9.5% to 15% is in the top ten. The germline V gene encodes CDR1 LNHDA and CDR2 SQIVND (reference sequence). V was pared by 5 bases and J by 4 bases, with 8 bases of the junction left unmatched. The CDR3 totals 15 residues. The V call is TRBV19, the J call TRBJ1-5; TRBD1 matches at 7 bases. This clonotype originated in a human donor in good health (CMV status not recorded). Some clones in this sample may be carry-over from other donors' samples. The source material was cultured CD8+ T cells from PBMCs, sampled from culture after CMV antigen stimulation. CDR3 bases: TGTGCCAGTAGTCCGGGGACAGAAATAAATCAGCCCCAGCATTTT. Amino acid sequence: CASSPGTEINQPQHF.